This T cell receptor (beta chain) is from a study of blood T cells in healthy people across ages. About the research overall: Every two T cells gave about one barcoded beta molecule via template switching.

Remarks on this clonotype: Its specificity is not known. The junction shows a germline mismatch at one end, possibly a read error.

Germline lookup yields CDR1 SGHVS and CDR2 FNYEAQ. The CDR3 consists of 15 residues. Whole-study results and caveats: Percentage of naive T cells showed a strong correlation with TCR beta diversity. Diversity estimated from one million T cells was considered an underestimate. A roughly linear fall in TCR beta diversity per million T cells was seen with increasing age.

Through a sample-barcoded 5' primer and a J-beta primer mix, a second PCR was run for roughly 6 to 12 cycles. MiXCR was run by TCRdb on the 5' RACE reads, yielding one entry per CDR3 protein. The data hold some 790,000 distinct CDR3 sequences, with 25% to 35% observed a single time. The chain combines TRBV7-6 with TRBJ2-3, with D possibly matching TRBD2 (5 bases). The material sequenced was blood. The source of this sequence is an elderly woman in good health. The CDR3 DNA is TGCGCCGGTGATAGCGCAACGATAAGCACAGATACGCAGTATTTT. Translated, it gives CAGDSATISTDTQYF.